This T cell receptor (beta chain) came from a study of CD4+ T cells in melanoma. Study-wide findings and caveats: In melanoma, neoantigen-specific CD4+ T cells reportedly differed in differentiation state. CD8+ T cell, macrophage and B cell function reportedly correlated with neoantigen-specific CD4+ T cells.

Worth noting for this clone: As yet, its antigen is unknown.

This CDR3 spans 14 amino acids. Trimming cost V 0 bases and J 8 bases, with 11 bases left between them. Germline values: CDR1 SGDLS, CDR2 YYNGEE. The repertoire was sequenced with immunoSEQ multiplex PCR; TCRdb's copy has only in-frame clones and lacks some. Here the sample spans 15,000 to 20,000 clones, roughly 85% being singletons. The sample comprised cells from a culture (not recorded whether cultured in vitro). The V and J genes are TRBV9 and TRBJ1-4; unclear D gene. This TCR came from a human donor with melanoma. CDR3 DNA: TGTGCCAGCAGCGTAGATTGGGGAAACGAAAAACTGTTTTTT. Translating it yields CASSVDWGNEKLFF.